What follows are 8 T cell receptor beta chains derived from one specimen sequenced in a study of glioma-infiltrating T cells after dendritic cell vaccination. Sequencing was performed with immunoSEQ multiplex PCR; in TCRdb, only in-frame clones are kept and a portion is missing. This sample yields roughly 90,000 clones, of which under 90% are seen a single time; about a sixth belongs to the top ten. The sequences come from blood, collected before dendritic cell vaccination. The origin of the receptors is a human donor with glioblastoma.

The CDR3 loop reads CASSLSTGTGIKGYTF. CDR3 sequence (DNA): TGTGCCAGCAGCTTATCTACCGGGACAGGGATCAAGGGCTACACCTTC. The chain is built from TRBV7-3 and TRBJ1-2; TRBD1 matches at 9 bases. The CDR3 contains 16 residues. With V trimmed by 2 bases and J by 8 bases, 12 bases remained unmatched. Germline values: CDR1 SGHTA, CDR2 FQGTGA.

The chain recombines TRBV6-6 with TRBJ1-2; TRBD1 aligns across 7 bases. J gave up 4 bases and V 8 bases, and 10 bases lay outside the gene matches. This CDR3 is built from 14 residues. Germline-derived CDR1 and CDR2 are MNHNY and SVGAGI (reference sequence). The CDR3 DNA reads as TGTGCCAGCGGAAGACAGGGAGGCGGCTATGGCTACACCTTC. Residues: CASGRQGGGYGYTF.

For the CDR3, the DNA is TGCGCCAGCAGCCAAGATCGGGTGACCTATAATTCACCCCTCCACTTT. It yields the protein CASSQDRVTYNSPLHF. This chain links TRBV4-3 with TRBJ1-6; no clear D. Germline lookup yields CDR1 LGHNA and CDR2 YSLEER. This CDR3 is built from 16 residues. Deletions cut 0 bases from V and 2 bases from J, with 8 bases between.

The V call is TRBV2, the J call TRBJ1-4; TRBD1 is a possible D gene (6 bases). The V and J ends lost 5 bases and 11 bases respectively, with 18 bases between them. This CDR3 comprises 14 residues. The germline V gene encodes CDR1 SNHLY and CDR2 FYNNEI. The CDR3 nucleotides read TGTGCCAGCAGTCCCAGGGGTTCCCCCGACAAACTGTTTTTT. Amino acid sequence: CASSPRGSPDKLFF.

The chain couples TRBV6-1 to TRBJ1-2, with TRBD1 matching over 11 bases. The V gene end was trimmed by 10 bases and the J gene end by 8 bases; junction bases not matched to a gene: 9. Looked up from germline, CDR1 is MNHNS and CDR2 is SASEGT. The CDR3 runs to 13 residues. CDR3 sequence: CATTGQGARGYTF. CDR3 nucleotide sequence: TGTGCCACCACCGGACAGGGGGCGAGGGGCTACACCTTC.

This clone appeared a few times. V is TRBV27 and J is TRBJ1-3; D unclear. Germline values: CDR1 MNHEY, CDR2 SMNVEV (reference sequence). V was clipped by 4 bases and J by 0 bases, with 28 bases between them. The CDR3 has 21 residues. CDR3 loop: CASSSGLGLSYSSFSGNTIYF. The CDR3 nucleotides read TGTGCCAGCAGTTCAGGCCTCGGTCTCTCCTATTCTTCCTTCTCTGGAAACACCATATATTTT.

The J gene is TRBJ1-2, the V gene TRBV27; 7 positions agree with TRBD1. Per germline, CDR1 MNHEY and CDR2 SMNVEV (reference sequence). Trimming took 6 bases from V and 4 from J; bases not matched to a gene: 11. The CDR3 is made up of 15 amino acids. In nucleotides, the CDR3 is TGTGCCAGCAGCGAGACAGGGACCCTTTCCTATGGCTACACCTTC. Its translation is CASSETGTLSYGYTF.

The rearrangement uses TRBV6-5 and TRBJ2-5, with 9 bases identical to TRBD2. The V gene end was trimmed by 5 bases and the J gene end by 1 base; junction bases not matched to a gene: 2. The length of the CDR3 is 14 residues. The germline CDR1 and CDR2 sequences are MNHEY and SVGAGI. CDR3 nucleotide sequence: TGTGCCAGCAGTAGACTAGCGGCCCAAGAGACCCAGTACTTC. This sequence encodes CASSRLAAQETQYF.